Given below is one T cell receptor (beta chain) in context. Its antigen remains unidentified. These data come from a study of high-grade serous ovarian cancer treatment subgroups. Study-wide context: Mean per sample: around 14,000 reads, several thousand unique TCR beta rearrangements. General study points: Repertoire analysis covered CDR3 alone, not CDR1 or CDR2.

Method: immunoSEQ multiplex PCR; TCRdb's copy keeps in-frame clones and lacks some. The sample consists of 5,000 or so clones, roughly 65% of them appearing once. Tumor samples were taken before definitive surgery or chemotherapy. In germline, CDR1 is GTSNPN, CDR2 SVGIG (reference sequence). The CDR3 runs to 12 residues. V gave up 4 bases and J gave up 5 bases; unmatched junction bases: 2. The clonotype comes from a human donor with high-grade serous ovarian cancer. The chain links TRBV30 to TRBJ2-3; 8 positions agree with TRBD1. Sample: tumor tissue. CDR3 sequence (DNA): TGTGCCTGGAAACAGGGGGGAGATACGCAGTATTTT. Its translation is CAWKQGGDTQYF.